This TCR beta chain emerged from a study of blood T cell repertoires in COVID-19. Study background: Material from acute and convalescent COVID-19 was sourced from the United States, Italy and Spain. Sample material is recorded as cDNA or gDNA derived from T cells, B-cell-depleted T cells, or PBMCs.

Source study methods: Reference gene primer amplification gave nucleated cell count estimates. The repertoire was sequenced with immunoSEQ multiplex PCR; TCRdb's copy has only in-frame clones and lacks some. That table furnishes V, J and clone size, whereas the DNA furnished D and trimming. The repertoire includes 120,000 or so clones, around 80% of them detected once, and approximately 18% sits in the top ten. The Seattle site enrolled patients during active infection and followed them longitudinally. Germline CDR1 is SGHTA and CDR2 is FQGNSA. The CDR3 spans 13 residues. Trimming removed 8 bases from V and 6 bases from J; junction bases left unmatched: 5.

The sequence came from a man aged 25-40 years with COVID-19, enrolled during active disease. The chain joins TRBV7-2 to TRBJ2-1; 9 bases agree with TRBD1. The sample taken for sequencing was peripheral blood. The DNA for the CDR3 is TGTGCCAGCTCGACAGGGGGGCGCAATGAGCAGTTCTTC. Translated, it gives CASSTGGRNEQFF.